This T cell receptor beta chain is from a study of blood T cell repertoires in COVID-19. On the study more broadly: Acute-phase and convalescent COVID-19 samples originated in the United States, Italy and Spain. PBMCs, B-cell-depleted T cells, or T cells were the source of the cDNA or gDNA that made up the material.

In the study's own analysis: Reference gene primer amplification gave estimated nucleated cell counts. This table comes from immunoSEQ multiplex PCR, and its TCRdb copy is limited to in-frame clones, with some not included. From that table come the V and J calls and clone size; the DNA was used to work out D and trimming. The sample lists 100,000 to 150,000 clones, 85% to 90% seen once, with more than 15% in the top ten. The CDR3 is 15 residues long. Trimming took off 3 bases at V and 4 bases at J, with 13 bases between the two ends. The V gene's germline CDR1 is LGHDT and CDR2 YNNKEL (reference sequence).

The chain is built from TRBV3-1 (or the pseudogene TRBV3-2) and TRBJ1-5, with D maybe TRBD1 (5 bases). Sequencing used peripheral blood. The sequence derives from a man between 50 and 59 years old with active or convalescent COVID-19. CDR3 protein: CASSQFLGENQPQHF. The DNA for the CDR3 is TGTGCCAGCAGCCAGTTTTTAGGGGAAAATCAGCCCCAGCATTTT.